Listed below are T cell receptor beta chains from one sample, sequenced in a study of T cells in tuberculosis. The assay was immunoSEQ multiplex PCR, and TCRdb's table has in-frame clones only and misses some. The data hold under 40,000 clones, with roughly 92% observed a single time. The sample taken for sequencing was PBMCs. All receptors come from a donor aged 10-30 years with latent tuberculosis or without tuberculosis infection. Both conserved end residues are part of each CDR3. Fields, in order: V gene, D gene, clone size, J gene, CDR3 DNA, CDR3 protein. The D gene is left open where the match is weak. Clone size appears in some rows only: once, few, many, or a class for an expanded clone.

V: TRBV15; D: NA; size: NA; J: TRBJ2-2; DNA: TGTGCCACCAGCAGAGATGAGAGGCCCGGGGAGCTGTTTTTT; CDR3: CATSRDERPGELFF
V: TRBV10-3; D: TRBD1; size: NA; J: TRBJ1-5; DNA: TGTGCCATCAGTGAGTCAGGGGGACAGGGAACTTTCAACCAGCCCCAGCATTTT; CDR3: CAISESGGQGTFNQPQHF
V: TRBV4-1; D: TRBD2; size: NA; J: TRBJ2-5; DNA: TGCGCCAGCAGCCCACGGACTAGCGGGGGGGCAGTAGAGACCCAGTACTTC; CDR3: CASSPRTSGGAVETQYF
V: TRBV4-2; D: NA; size: NA; J: TRBJ1-4; DNA: TGTGCCAGCAGCCAAATTGGGTCGGCAGGGCTAACTAATGAAAAACTGTTTTTT; CDR3: CASSQIGSAGLTNEKLFF
V: TRBV7-8; D: NA; size: NA; J: TRBJ2-3; DNA: TGTGCCAGCAGCCCCCTAGGGGGTCACGGAGGAGATACGCAGTATTTT; CDR3: CASSPLGGHGGDTQYF
V: TRBV9; D: TRBD2; size: once; J: TRBJ2-3; DNA: TGTGCCAGCAGTCCTAGCGGGGGGAGCACAGATACGCAGTATTTT; CDR3: CASSPSGGSTDTQYF
V: TRBV19; D: NA; size: NA; J: TRBJ1-1; DNA: TGTGCCAGTAGTTTTACAGGGAACACTGAAGCTTTCTTT; CDR3: CASSFTGNTEAFF
V: TRBV11-3; D: NA; size: NA; J: TRBJ2-2; DNA: TGTGCCAGCAGCTTAGGGAGGGTCACCGGGGAGCTGTTTTTT; CDR3: CASSLGRVTGELFF
V: TRBV7-2; D: TRBD2; size: few; J: TRBJ2-1; DNA: TGTGCCAGCAGCTCAACTAGCGGGGGGGCCAATGAGCAGTTCTTC; CDR3: CASSSTSGGANEQFF
V: TRBV19; D: NA; size: NA; J: TRBJ1-2; DNA: TGTGCCAGTAGTATAGGTCCGTCGGGGGGCTACACCTTC; CDR3: CASSIGPSGGYTF
V: TRBV19; D: TRBD2; size: NA; J: TRBJ2-1; DNA: TGTGCCAGCACTAGGCGGGGGAGCTATGAGCAGTTCTTC; CDR3: CASTRRGSYEQFF
V: TRBV28; D: TRBD1; size: NA; J: TRBJ2-3; DNA: TGTGCCAGCAGTTTCCGGACAGGAGGCACAGATACGCAGTATTTT; CDR3: CASSFRTGGTDTQYF
V: TRBV7-2; D: NA; size: NA; J: TRBJ2-6; DNA: TGTGCCAGCAGCTTAGGATTCGGTGGGGCCAACGTCCTGACTTTC; CDR3: CASSLGFGGANVLTF
V: TRBV7-2; D: NA; size: NA; J: TRBJ2-7; DNA: TGTGCCAGCAGCTCTGGCGCGGGCCTGTTCTCCTACGAGCAGTACTTC; CDR3: CASSSGAGLFSYEQYF
V: TRBV13; D: NA; size: NA; J: TRBJ1-2; DNA: TGTGCCAGCAGCCCCTGGACACCGTCGAGATATGGCTACACCTTC; CDR3: CASSPWTPSRYGYTF
V: TRBV27; D: TRBD1; size: NA; J: TRBJ1-2; DNA: TGTGCCAGCAGTTTGACAGGGCCGCCCTATGGCTACACCTTC; CDR3: CASSLTGPPYGYTF
V: TRBV4-3; D: TRBD1; size: NA; J: TRBJ2-7; DNA: TGCGCCAGCAGCCACAGGGGGCAGGGCTACGAGCAGTACTTC; CDR3: CASSHRGQGYEQYF
V: TRBV11-3; D: NA; size: NA; J: TRBJ2-6; DNA: TGTGCCAGCAGCCCCAACCTAGGCTCTGGGGCCAACGTCCTGACTTTC; CDR3: CASSPNLGSGANVLTF
V: TRBV5-8; D: TRBD2; size: NA; J: TRBJ2-3; DNA: TGTGCCAGCAGCCCACTAGCGGGGGGGACAACAGATACGCAGTATTTT; CDR3: CASSPLAGGTTDTQYF
V: TRBV5-1; D: NA; size: NA; J: TRBJ1-1; DNA: TGCGCCAGCAGCCCCACCCAGGGGATGAACACTGAAGCTTTCTTT; CDR3: CASSPTQGMNTEAFF
V: TRBV29-1; D: NA; size: NA; J: TRBJ2-2; DNA: TGCAGCGTTTCAGGGTCGAACACCGGGGAGCTGTTTTTT; CDR3: CSVSGSNTGELFF
V: TRBV7-8; D: NA; size: few; J: TRBJ2-5; DNA: TGTGCCAGCAGCTTAGGGTCACAGGGCGTGGAGACCCAGTACTTC; CDR3: CASSLGSQGVETQYF
V: TRBV7-8; D: TRBD1; size: NA; J: TRBJ2-7; DNA: TGTGCCAGCAGCTTAGAGACAGGGGGGTCCTACGAGCAGTACTTC; CDR3: CASSLETGGSYEQYF
V: TRBV19; D: NA; size: NA; J: TRBJ1-5; DNA: TGTGCCAGTAGTATAGATAGCAGGGGAAGCAATCAGCCCCAGCATTTT; CDR3: CASSIDSRGSNQPQHF
V: TRBV19; D: NA; size: NA; J: TRBJ2-3; DNA: TGTGCCAGTAGTATCGGAGGGTTCGGGACAGATACGCAGTATTTT; CDR3: CASSIGGFGTDTQYF
V: TRBV19; D: TRBD1; size: NA; J: TRBJ2-7; DNA: TGTGCCAGTAGTCTGATAGGGGGCTTCTACGAGCAGTACTTC; CDR3: CASSLIGGFYEQYF
V: TRBV7-2; D: NA; size: NA; J: TRBJ2-7; DNA: TGTGCCAGCAGCTTGAATCTAGGATACTACGAGCAGTACTTC; CDR3: CASSLNLGYYEQYF
V: TRBV25-1; D: NA; size: NA; J: TRBJ1-2; DNA: TGTGCCAGCAGTGATCAGGAAAGGCCCCACTATGGCTACACCTTC; CDR3: CASSDQERPHYGYTF
V: TRBV6-1; D: NA; size: NA; J: TRBJ1-6; DNA: TGTGCCAGCAGTGAACGAGTAGGGACTCCGAATTCACCCCTCCACTTT; CDR3: CASSERVGTPNSPLHF
V: TRBV2; D: NA; size: NA; J: TRBJ1-5; DNA: TGTGCCAGCAGTGAAGCGCGGGCGGAGGCCCAGCATTTT; CDR3: CASSEARAEAQHF
V: TRBV4-3; D: TRBD1; size: NA; J: TRBJ1-2; DNA: TGCGCCAGCAGCCAGAGGGACAGGGGTGATGGCTACACCTTC; CDR3: CASSQRDRGDGYTF
V: TRBV30; D: TRBD1; size: NA; J: TRBJ1-2; DNA: TGTGCCTGGGGATTCCCACAGGGGACGCTCTACACCTTC; CDR3: CAWGFPQGTLYTF
V: TRBV4-2; D: TRBD1; size: NA; J: TRBJ1-6; DNA: TGTGCCAGCAGCCATGGGAGGGACAGGGGGCCTTCACCCCTCCACTTT; CDR3: CASSHGRDRGPSPLHF
V: TRBV11-3; D: TRBD1; size: NA; J: TRBJ2-1; DNA: TGTGCCAGCAGCTTAGATTGGGGACAGGGCTACAATGAGCAGTTCTTC; CDR3: CASSLDWGQGYNEQFF
V: TRBV5-6; D: TRBD1; size: NA; J: TRBJ1-5; DNA: TGTGCCAGCAGCGTACAGGGGAGCAATCAGCCCCAGCATTTT; CDR3: CASSVQGSNQPQHF
V: TRBV20-1; D: TRBD1; size: NA; J: TRBJ1-2; DNA: TGCAGTGCTCCCACAGGGGGTGGCTACACCTTC; CDR3: CSAPTGGGYTF
V: TRBV11-3; D: NA; size: once; J: TRBJ1-5; DNA: TGTGCCAGCAGCTTGGGTTCCCCCCTGGCAGGTAGGTTTGGTCAGCCCCAGCATTTT; CDR3: CASSLGSPLAGRFGQPQHF
V: TRBV30; D: NA; size: medium-sized; J: TRBJ1-2; DNA: TGTGCCTGGATCCTCAGTCGGGGAGGCGGTGGCTACACCTTC; CDR3: CAWILSRGGGGYTF
V: TRBV30; D: TRBD1; size: NA; J: TRBJ1-2; DNA: TGTGCCTGGAGTGACACCGGGACAGGGAGCTACACCTTC; CDR3: CAWSDTGTGSYTF
V: TRBV2; D: NA; size: NA; J: TRBJ1-4; DNA: TGTGCCAGCAGTCCAAGCGGGGCCCGGAGCCTGTTTTTT; CDR3: CASSPSGARSLFF
V: TRBV5-6; D: TRBD1; size: NA; J: TRBJ2-5; DNA: TGTGCCAGCAGCTTGGAAGGTTTGGGACAGGGGTACGAGACCCAGTACTTC; CDR3: CASSLEGLGQGYETQYF
V: TRBV13; D: NA; size: NA; J: TRBJ1-2; DNA: TGTGCCAGCAGCTTAGTGGACAGAAACTATGGCTACACCTTC; CDR3: CASSLVDRNYGYTF
V: TRBV18; D: TRBD1; size: few; J: TRBJ1-2; DNA: TGTGCCAGCTCACTGCGGGACAGGGGGACGGATGGCTACACCTTC; CDR3: CASSLRDRGTDGYTF
V: TRBV2; D: NA; size: NA; J: TRBJ1-2; DNA: TGTGCCAGCAGTGAAGAGGTCGGGACAACTCACTATGGCTACACCTTC; CDR3: CASSEEVGTTHYGYTF
V: TRBV7-2; D: NA; size: NA; J: TRBJ2-1; DNA: TGTGCCAGCAGCTTAGATTCGGGAGACTACAATGAGCAGTTCTTC; CDR3: CASSLDSGDYNEQFF
V: TRBV12-5; D: NA; size: NA; J: TRBJ1-2; DNA: TGTGCTAGTGGTTTGGTACAGGGAAGGAACTATGGCTACACCTTC; CDR3: CASGLVQGRNYGYTF
V: TRBV27; D: NA; size: NA; J: TRBJ1-5; DNA: TGTGCCAGCAGTTTAAACAGGGGCAATCAGCCCCAGCATTTT; CDR3: CASSLNRGNQPQHF
V: TRBV30; D: NA; size: NA; J: TRBJ1-2; DNA: TGTGCCTGGAGTGCCACAGACTATGGCTACACCTTC; CDR3: CAWSATDYGYTF
V: TRBV29-1; D: TRBD1; size: NA; J: TRBJ2-7; DNA: TGCAGCGTTGATAGGTTAGACCAGGGGGCTTTCTACGAGCAGTACTTC; CDR3: CSVDRLDQGAFYEQYF
V: TRBV5-6; D: NA; size: NA; J: TRBJ2-7; DNA: TGTGCCAGCAGCTCGTTGGTGCGGGGCGAGCAGTACTTC; CDR3: CASSSLVRGEQYF
V: TRBV5-4; D: NA; size: NA; J: TRBJ1-2; DNA: TGTGCCAGCAGCCTGGGACGGGAAAACTATGGCTACACCTTC; CDR3: CASSLGRENYGYTF
V: TRBV7-3; D: TRBD1; size: NA; J: TRBJ1-2; DNA: TGTGCCAGCAGCTTAACAGGGACAGGTGGCTACACCTTC; CDR3: CASSLTGTGGYTF
V: TRBV2; D: NA; size: NA; J: TRBJ2-1; DNA: TGTGCCAGCATGGTGGGTAATGGGTGGGCTGAGCAGTTCTTC; CDR3: CASMVGNGWAEQFF
V: TRBV5-6; D: NA; size: NA; J: TRBJ1-6; DNA: TGTGCCAGCAGTTTAGACTCCTATAATTCACCCCTCCACTTT; CDR3: CASSLDSYNSPLHF